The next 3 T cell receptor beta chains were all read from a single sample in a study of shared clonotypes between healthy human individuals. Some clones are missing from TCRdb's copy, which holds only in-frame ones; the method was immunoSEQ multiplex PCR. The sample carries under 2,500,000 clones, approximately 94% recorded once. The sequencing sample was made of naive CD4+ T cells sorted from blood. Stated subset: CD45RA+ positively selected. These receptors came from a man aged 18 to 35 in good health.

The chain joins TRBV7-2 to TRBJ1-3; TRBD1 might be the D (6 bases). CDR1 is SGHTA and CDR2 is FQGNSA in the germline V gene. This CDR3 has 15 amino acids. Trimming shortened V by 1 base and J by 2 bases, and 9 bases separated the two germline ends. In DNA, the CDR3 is TGTGCCAGCAGCTTAGTAGCAGGGGCTGGAAACACCATATATTTT. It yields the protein CASSLVAGAGNTIYF.

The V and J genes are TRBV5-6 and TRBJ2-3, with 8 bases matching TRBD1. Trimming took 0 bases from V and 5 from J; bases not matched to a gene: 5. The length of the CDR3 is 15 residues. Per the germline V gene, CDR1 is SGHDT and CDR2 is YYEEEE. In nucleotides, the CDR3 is TGTGCCAGCAGCTTGGAGACAGGGGTGGTAGATACGCAGTATTTT. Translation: CASSLETGVVDTQYF.

The CDR3 region has the DNA TGTGCCTGGCGGGCCCCGGGAATGCCCTACGAGCAGTACTTC. This translates into CAWRAPGMPYEQYF. The chain combines TRBV30 with TRBJ2-7; D may be TRBD2 (5 bases). V was pared by 5 bases and J by 2 bases, with 16 bases between. Germline V gene sequence: CDR1 GTSNPN, CDR2 SVGIG (reference sequence). CDR3 size: 14 residues.